Below, 18 T cell receptor beta chains from the same sample are listed, as sequenced in a study of blood T cell repertoires in COVID-19. Clones were sequenced by immunoSEQ multiplex PCR, and TCRdb holds only the in-frame ones, with some missing. Of about 130,000 clones listed, about 88% were seen once; the top ten hold less than 2.5%. Sequenced sample: PBMCs or T cells enriched from blood (not recorded which). These receptors were collected from a woman aged 45 to 65 who had recovered from COVID-19.

The genes are TRBV9 and TRBJ2-5; 8 positions agree with TRBD2. V was pared by 10 bases and J by 3 bases, with 11 bases of the junction left unmatched. The germline V gene encodes CDR1 SGDLS and CDR2 YYNGEE. The CDR3 covers 14 residues. In nucleotides, the CDR3 is TGTGCCTCCTCGCGGGGGGCTAACGAAGAGACCCAGTACTTC. Translating it yields CASSRGANEETQYF.

This chain joins TRBV19 and TRBJ2-2, with 8 bases identical to TRBD1. Germline lookup yields CDR1 LNHDA and CDR2 SQIVND (reference sequence). This CDR3 is built from 16 residues. V lost 3 bases to trimming and J lost 6 bases; unmatched junction nucleotides: 9. The CDR3 DNA reads TGTGCCAGTAGTATCCGGGACAGGTCCTATTCCGGGGAGCTGTTTTTT. Encoded protein: CASSIRDRSYSGELFF.

This clone was detected a few times. The genes are TRBV14 and TRBJ2-2; no definite D call. The V end lost 1 base, the J end lost 1 base, and 4 bases lay between the germline ends. CDR3 length: 14 amino acids. CDR1 SGHDN and CDR2 FVKESK come from the germline V gene. CDR3 sequence reads: CASSQVRNTGELFF. CDR3 coding DNA: TGTGCCAGCAGCCAAGTGCGGAACACCGGGGAGCTGTTTTTT.

The J gene is TRBJ2-5, the V gene TRBV2, with TRBD1 matching 9 bases. The CDR3 extends over 14 amino acids. V was clipped by 6 bases and J by 2 bases; unmatched bases: 4. From germline, CDR1 is SNHLY and CDR2 FYNNEI. The CDR3 coding sequence is TGTGCCAGCAGATATGGACAGGGGCAAGAGACCCAGTACTTC. It yields the protein CASRYGQGQETQYF.

This clone was picked up a small number of times. The chain combines TRBV5-1 with TRBJ2-7; D uncertain. The germline V and J ends were trimmed by 4 bases and 2 bases, with 16 bases remaining between them. Germline CDR1 and CDR2: SGHRS and YFSETQ. CDR3 size: 15 residues. The CDR3 nucleotides read TGCGCCAGCAGCCCCGTTCAAGCGAATGCCTACGAGCAGTACTTC. It yields the protein CASSPVQANAYEQYF.

This clone was observed a single time. The chain couples TRBV5-3 to TRBJ1-1; D not certain. TRBV5-3 is filed as an ORF, its function uncertain. There are 12 residues in the CDR3. V gave up 3 bases and J gave up 10 bases, with 13 bases separating them. The CDR3 here is CARSWRAEAAFF. CDR3 coding DNA: TGTGCCAGAAGCTGGAGGGCAGAGGCAGCTTTCTTT.

The chain has TRBV12-5 and TRBJ2-3; 7 bases match TRBD1. The CDR3 loop spans 13 amino acids. V was pared by 1 base and J by 8 bases, with 3 bases of the junction left unmatched. CDR1 LGHNT and CDR2 FRNRAP come from the germline V gene. The CDR3 nucleotides are TGTGCTAGTGGTTTGGAGAACAGGGGTACGCAGTATTTT. Translated, it gives CASGLENRGTQYF.

This clone has more than one count but fewer than ten. The chain couples TRBV10-3 to TRBJ2-7; D might be TRBD1 (6 bases). CDR1 is ENHRY and CDR2 is SYGVKD in the germline V gene. CDR3 length: 15 amino acids. Trimming stripped 5 bases from V and 2 bases from J, with 16 bases between. CDR3 coding DNA: TGTGCCATCAGTCCAGGGGTGGGGAACCCCTACGAGCAGTACTTC. It codes for CAISPGVGNPYEQYF.

The sample holds one count of this clone. The chain employs TRBV19 and TRBJ1-1; the D is unclear. Germline loops: CDR1 LNHDA, CDR2 SQIVND (reference sequence). This CDR3 has 11 amino acids. The V end was cut by 9 bases, the J end by 4 bases, with 9 bases between. The CDR3 DNA is TGTGCCAGCTTTGAGGGCACTGAAGCTTTCTTT. It specifies CASFEGTEAFF.

The chain uses TRBV11-3 and TRBJ2-5; no clear D gene. Per the germline V gene, CDR1 is SGHNT and CDR2 is YENEEA. V lost 4 bases to trimming and J lost 1 base, with 7 bases between them. CDR3 length equals 13 residues. The CDR3 sequence is CASSSPPQETQYF. For the CDR3, the DNA is TGTGCCAGCAGCTCCCCTCCCCAAGAGACCCAGTACTTC.

The chain has TRBV28 and TRBJ2-6; 8 nucleotides align to TRBD1. The CDR3 is 18 amino acids. With 6 bases clipped from V and 1 base from J, the junction kept 11 bases outside the gene matches. The germline gives CDR1 MDHEN, CDR2 SYDVKM. CDR3 in DNA: TGTGCCAGCAGCGCTGCGGTCAGGGGGCGGTCTGGGGCCAACGTCCTGACTTTC. Amino acids: CASSAAVRGRSGANVLTF.

This sequence joins TRBV5-4 and TRBJ2-3, with D tentatively TRBD2 (6 bases). This CDR3 has 15 amino acids. Trimming removed 1 base from V and 4 bases from J, with 13 bases in between. The germline gives CDR1 SGHNT, CDR2 YYREEE (reference sequence). DNA of the CDR3: TGTGCCAGCAGCTTGTCCCAGCGGGCCTCAGATACGCAGTATTTT. This gives the protein CASSLSQRASDTQYF.

The V call is TRBV4-2, the J call TRBJ2-5, with TRBD2 matching over 8 bases. This CDR3 spans 16 amino acids. J was trimmed by 3 bases and V by 4 bases; bases with no gene match: 10. CDR1 is LGHNA, CDR2 YNFKEQ, per germline. CDR3 nucleotides: TGTGCCAGCAGCCCGTTTACCGGGGGGGCCAAAGAGACCCAGTACTTC. As protein: CASSPFTGGAKETQYF.

The J gene is TRBJ1-5, the V gene TRBV10-3; 7 bases align to TRBD1. Trimming took 9 bases from V and 5 from J; bases not matched to a gene: 10. CDR3 size: 14 residues. Germline V gives CDR1 ENHRY, CDR2 SYGVKD. The CDR3 sequence: CAIADRDGDQPQHF. The CDR3 DNA follows: TGTGCCATTGCCGACAGGGATGGCGATCAGCCCCAGCATTTT.

This chain joins TRBV4-3 and TRBJ2-7; the match to TRBD2 covers 7 bases. Germline CDR1 reads LGHNA; CDR2 reads YSLEER. There are 15 residues in the CDR3. The V segment lost 0 bases and the J segment 3 bases; nucleotides outside the gene matches: 5. Here the CDR3 DNA reads TGCGCCAGCAGCCAAGACGAGCGGGGTATCTACGAGCAGTACTTC. Amino acids: CASSQDERGIYEQYF.

Written as DNA, the CDR3 is TGTGCCAGCAGCCCGAGGACAGAGTACACTGAAGCTTTCTTT. Protein product: CASSPRTEYTEAFF. The chain uses TRBV25-1 and TRBJ1-1, with D maybe TRBD1 (6 bases). V was clipped by 6 bases and J by 3 bases, with 14 bases between them. Germline lookup yields CDR1 MGHDK and CDR2 SYGVNS. This CDR3 has 14 amino acids. Full variable domain (remainder filled in from reference TRBV25-1 and TRBJ1-1): EADIYQTPRYLVIGTGKKITLECSQTMGHDKMYWYQQDPGMELHLIHYSYGVNSTEKGDLSSESTVSRIRTEHFPLTLESARPSHTSQYLCASSPRTEYTEAFFGQGTRLTVV.

This clone is a singleton in its sample. This sequence joins TRBV7-9 and TRBJ2-7; D call uncertain. The CDR3 loop spans 13 amino acids. Trimming removed 7 bases at V and 2 bases at J, with 12 bases between. Germline V gene data show CDR1 as SEHNR and CDR2 as FQNEAQ (reference sequence). The CDR3 coding sequence is TGTGCCAGCAACCAGCCACAGACCTACGAGCAGTACTTC. It translates to CASNQPQTYEQYF.

The chain uses TRBV5-5 and TRBJ2-3; the D is unclear. In germline, CDR1 is SGHKS, CDR2 YYEKEE (reference sequence). Trimming stripped 2 bases from V and 2 bases from J, with 3 bases between. The CDR3 runs 12 residues. CDR3 in amino acids: CASSFNTDTQYF. In DNA form, the CDR3 reads TGTGCCAGCAGCTTCAACACAGATACGCAGTATTTT.